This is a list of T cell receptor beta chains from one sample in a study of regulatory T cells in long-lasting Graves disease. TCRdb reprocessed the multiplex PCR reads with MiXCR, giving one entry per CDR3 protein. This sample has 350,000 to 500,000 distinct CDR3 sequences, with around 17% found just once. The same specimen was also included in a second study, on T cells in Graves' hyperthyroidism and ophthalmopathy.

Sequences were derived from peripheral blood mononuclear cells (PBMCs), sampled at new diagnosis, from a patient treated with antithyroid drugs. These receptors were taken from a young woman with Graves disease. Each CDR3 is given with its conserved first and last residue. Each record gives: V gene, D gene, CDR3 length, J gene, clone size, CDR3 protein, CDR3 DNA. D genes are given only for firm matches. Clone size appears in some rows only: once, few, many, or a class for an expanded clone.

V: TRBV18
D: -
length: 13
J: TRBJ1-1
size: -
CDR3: CASRGTNTVGAFF
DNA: TGTGCCAGCCGCGGGACAAATACCGTTGGGGCTTTCTTT

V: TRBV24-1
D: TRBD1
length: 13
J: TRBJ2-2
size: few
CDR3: CDDRAKNTGELFF
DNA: TGTGACGACAGGGCAAAGAACACCGGGGAGCTGTTTTTT

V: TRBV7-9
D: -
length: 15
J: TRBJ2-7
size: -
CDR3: CASSKGGTSNYEQYF
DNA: TGTGCCAGCAGCAAGGGCGGGACATCGAACTACGAGCAGTACTTC

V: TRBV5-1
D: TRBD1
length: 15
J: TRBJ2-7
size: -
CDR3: CASSEDRGLPYEQYF
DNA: TGCGCCAGCAGCGAGGACAGGGGACTACCATACGAGCAGTACTTC

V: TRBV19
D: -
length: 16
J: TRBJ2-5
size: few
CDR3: CASSTGGTTFQETQYF
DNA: TGTGCCAGTAGTACCGGGGGAACTACCTTCCAAGAGACCCAGTACTTC

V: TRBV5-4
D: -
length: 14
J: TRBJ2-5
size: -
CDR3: CASSLDPDAETQYF
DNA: TGTGCCAGCAGCTTGGATCCGGATGCGGAGACCCAGTACTTC

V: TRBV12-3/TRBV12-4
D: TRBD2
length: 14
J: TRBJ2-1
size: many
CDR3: CASSWTSGSNEQFF
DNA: TGTGCCAGCAGTTGGACTAGCGGGAGTAATGAGCAGTTCTTC

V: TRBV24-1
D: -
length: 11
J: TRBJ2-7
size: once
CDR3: CATSGLSEQYF
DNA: TGTGCCACCAGTGGTTTATCCGAGCAGTACTTC

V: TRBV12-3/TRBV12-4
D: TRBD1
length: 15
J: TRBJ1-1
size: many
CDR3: CASSIPDRGSTEAFF
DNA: TGTGCCAGCAGTATCCCGGACAGGGGATCTACTGAAGCTTTCTTT

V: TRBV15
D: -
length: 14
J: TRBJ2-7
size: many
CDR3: CATSRVDLAGEQYF
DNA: TGTGCCACCAGCAGAGTGGACCTCGCGGGTGAGCAGTACTTC

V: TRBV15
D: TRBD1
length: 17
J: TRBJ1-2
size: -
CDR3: CATLQRTQGAHFYGYTF
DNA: TGTGCCACCCTACAGAGGACCCAGGGGGCCCACTTCTATGGCTACACCTTC

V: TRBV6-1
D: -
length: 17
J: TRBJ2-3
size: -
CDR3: CASSESVGGGFTDTQYF
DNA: TGTGCCAGCAGTGAATCTGTAGGGGGTGGGTTCACAGATACGCAGTATTTT

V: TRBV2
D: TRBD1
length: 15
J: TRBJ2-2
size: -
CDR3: CAVLWTGGNTGELFF
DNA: TGTGCCGTACTGTGGACAGGGGGGAACACCGGGGAGCTGTTTTTT

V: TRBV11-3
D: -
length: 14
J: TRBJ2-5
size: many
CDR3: CASSFRELQETQYF
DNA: TGTGCCAGCAGCTTCAGGGAGTTGCAAGAGACCCAGTACTTC

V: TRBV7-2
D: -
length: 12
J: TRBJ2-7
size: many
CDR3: CASSLASREQYF
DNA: TGTGCCAGCAGCTTAGCGTCCAGGGAGCAGTACTTC

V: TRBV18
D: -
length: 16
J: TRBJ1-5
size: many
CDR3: CASSPRPSRSGQPQHF
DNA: TGTGCCAGCTCACCACGCCCGTCCCGGTCGGGTCAGCCCCAGCATTTT

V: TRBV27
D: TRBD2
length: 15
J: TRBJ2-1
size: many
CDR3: CASMLAGDPNNEQFF
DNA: TGTGCCAGCATGTTAGCGGGAGACCCGAATAATGAGCAGTTCTTC

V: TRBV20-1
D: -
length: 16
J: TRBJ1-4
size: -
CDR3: CSARDGRGSVNEKLFF
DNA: TGCAGTGCTAGAGATGGGAGGGGTTCAGTTAATGAAAAACTGTTTTTT

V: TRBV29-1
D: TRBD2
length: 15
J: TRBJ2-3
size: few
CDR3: CSVGVAGGATDTQYF
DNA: TGCAGCGTCGGGGTAGCGGGAGGGGCAACAGATACGCAGTATTTT

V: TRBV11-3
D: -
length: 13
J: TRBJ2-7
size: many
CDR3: CASSPDNPYEQYF
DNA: TGTGCCAGCAGCCCAGACAACCCCTACGAGCAGTACTTC

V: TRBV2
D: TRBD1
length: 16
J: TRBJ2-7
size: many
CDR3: CASSGMTGGSAYEQYF
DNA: TGTGCCAGCAGTGGGATGACAGGGGGCTCCGCCTACGAGCAGTACTTC

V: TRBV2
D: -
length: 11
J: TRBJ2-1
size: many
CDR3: CASSEDAEQFF
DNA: TGTGCCAGCAGCGAAGACGCTGAGCAGTTCTTC

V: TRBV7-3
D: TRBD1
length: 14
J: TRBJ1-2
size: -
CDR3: CASKTGTGDYGYTF
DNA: TGTGCCAGTAAGACCGGGACAGGGGACTATGGCTACACCTTC

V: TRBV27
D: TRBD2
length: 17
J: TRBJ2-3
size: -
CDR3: CASSSRLAGFATDTQYF
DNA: TGTGCCAGCAGTTCTCGACTAGCGGGTTTTGCCACAGATACGCAGTATTTT

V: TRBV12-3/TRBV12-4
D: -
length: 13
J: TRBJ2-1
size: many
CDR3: CASSFPNWNEQFF
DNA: TGTGCCAGCAGTTTCCCCAATTGGAATGAGCAGTTCTTC

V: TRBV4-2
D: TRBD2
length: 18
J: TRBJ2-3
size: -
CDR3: CASSQDKNLAGGSETQYF
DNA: TGTGCCAGCAGCCAAGATAAGAACCTAGCGGGAGGGTCAGAGACGCAGTATTTT

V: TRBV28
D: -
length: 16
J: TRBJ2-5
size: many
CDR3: CASSLVARGRKETQYF
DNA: TGTGCCAGCAGTTTAGTCGCGCGGGGGCGCAAAGAGACCCAGTACTTC

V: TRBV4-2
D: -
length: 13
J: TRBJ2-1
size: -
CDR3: CASSQPGINEQFF
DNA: TGTGCCAGCAGCCAGCCAGGGATTAATGAGCAGTTCTTC

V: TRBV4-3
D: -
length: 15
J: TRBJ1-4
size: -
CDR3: CASSQGRSTNEKLFF
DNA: TGCGCCAGCAGCCAAGGACGGAGTACTAATGAAAAACTGTTTTTT

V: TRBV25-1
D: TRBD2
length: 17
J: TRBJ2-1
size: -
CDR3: CASSSGLGLGPYNEQFF
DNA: TGTGCCAGCAGCTCCGGTCTCGGACTAGGGCCATACAATGAGCAGTTCTTC

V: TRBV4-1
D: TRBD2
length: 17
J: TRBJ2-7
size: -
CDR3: CASSQDYRLAGVYEQYF
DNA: TGCGCCAGCAGCCAAGATTATAGGCTAGCGGGAGTTTACGAGCAGTACTTC

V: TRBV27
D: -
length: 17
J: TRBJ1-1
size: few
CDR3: CASRTDLPSSQNTEAFF
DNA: TGTGCCAGCAGAACGGACCTACCATCATCCCAGAACACTGAAGCTTTCTTT

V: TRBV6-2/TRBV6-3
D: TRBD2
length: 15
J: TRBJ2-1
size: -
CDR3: CASSFRLAGGVEQFF
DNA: TGTGCCAGCAGTTTCAGACTAGCGGGAGGGGTTGAGCAGTTCTTC

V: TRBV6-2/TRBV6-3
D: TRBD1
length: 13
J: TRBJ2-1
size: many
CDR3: CASRGQGPFVQFF
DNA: TGTGCCAGCAGAGGACAGGGTCCTTTTGTACAGTTCTTC